This record looks at one T cell receptor (beta chain) sequence and its context. This entry belongs to a study of blood T cell repertoires in COVID-19. Turning to the study itself: There were acute and convalescent COVID-19 samples, and they came from the United States, Italy and Spain. PBMCs, B-cell-depleted T cells, or T cells provided the cDNA or gDNA that made up the material.

Germline lookup yields CDR1 LGHDT and CDR2 YNNKEL (reference sequence). The V end was cut by 4 bases, the J end by 0 bases, with 10 bases between. CDR3 length: 14 amino acids. Seattle patients were enrolled while actively infected and followed longitudinally. As originally analysed: Reference gene primer amplification gave nucleated cell count estimates. Produced via immunoSEQ multiplex PCR; TCRdb's table is partial and in-frame only. D and trimming were read from the DNA, whereas the V and J calls and clone size are those reported in that table. The profile shows a few hundred thousand clones, over 80% of them singletons.

The V gene is TRBV3-1 (or the pseudogene TRBV3-2), the J gene TRBJ2-7; tentative D call: TRBD1 (5 bases). The sequence derives from a woman in her 70s with COVID-19, enrolled during active disease. What was sequenced was peripheral blood. The CDR3 protein is CASSLTVSSYEQYF. DNA of the CDR3: TGTGCCAGCAGCCTGACAGTTAGCTCCTACGAGCAGTACTTC.